One and the same sample provided the 7 T cell receptor beta chains below, sequenced in a study of blood T cell repertoires in COVID-19 (dated by TCRdb to 2018 to 2020). Library construction relied on the immunoSEQ multiplex PCR assay. This immuneACCESS table, as held by TCRdb, lists in-frame sequences with V and J called but not all clones. Of the missing ones, under half trace to an unresolved V gene in checked studies; the others have no known cause. This sample gives approximately 330,000 clones in total; approximately 88% of them show up just once. More than 7.5% of the sample lies in the top ten. Material for sequencing was peripheral blood. The receptors come from a man aged 25 to 45 with COVID-19, enrolled during active disease.

J is TRBJ1-1 and V is TRBV28; 7 nucleotides align to TRBD1. V shed 3 bases, J shed 0 bases, and the junction held 7 bases outside the gene matches. CDR3 length equals 16 residues. Germline CDR1 reads MDHEN; CDR2 reads SYDVKM. As DNA, the CDR3 is TGTGCCAGCAGTTTCCCAGGGGGGCCTGTGAACACTGAAGCTTTCTTT. This encodes CASSFPGGPVNTEAFF.

This clone was observed a single time. The genes are TRBV5-1 and TRBJ1-4; 9 bases are a match to TRBD1. V gave up 4 bases and J gave up 5 bases; unmatched junction bases: 6. The CDR3 covers 15 residues. Looked up from germline, CDR1 is SGHRS and CDR2 is YFSETQ. In DNA form, the CDR3 reads TGCGCCAGCAGCGCTCAGACAGGGGGGAATGAAAAACTGTTTTTT. It translates to CASSAQTGGNEKLFF.

The chain employs TRBV5-1 and TRBJ2-3; 15 bases align to TRBD2. With V trimmed by 6 bases and J by 4 bases, 6 bases remained unmatched. Germline CDR1 reads SGHRS; CDR2 reads YFSETQ. The CDR3 has 16 residues. The DNA of the CDR3 is TGCGCCAGCAAGGGGACTAGCGGGAGGTCGGCAGATACGCAGTATTTT. Protein sequence: CASKGTSGRSADTQYF.

This chain uses TRBV6-6 with TRBJ1-2; D might be TRBD1 (5 bases). The CDR3 length is 14 residues. V shed 0 bases and J shed 8 bases, with 13 bases lying between them. Germline CDR1 and CDR2: MNHNY and SVGAGI (reference sequence). The CDR3 reads CASSYSRDSSGYTF. CDR3 bases: TGTGCCAGCAGTTACTCGAGGGACTCGAGCGGCTACACCTTC.

The chain employs TRBV12-3 or TRBV12-4 and TRBJ2-5, with a possible D match to TRBD1 (5 bases). The CDR3 has 13 residues. Trimming took 5 bases from V and 2 from J, leaving 9 bases between them. The CDR3 loop is CASSLRDQETQYF. CDR3 DNA sequence: TGTGCCAGCAGTCTCAGGGATCAAGAGACCCAGTACTTC.

A single count supports this clone. This chain connects TRBV3-1 (or the pseudogene TRBV3-2) to TRBJ2-3, with TRBD2 identical over 7 bases. The CDR3 is made up of 17 amino acids. Germline CDR1 and CDR2: LGHDT and YNNKEL (reference sequence). With V trimmed by 0 bases and J by 0 bases, 6 bases remained unmatched. CDR3 residues: CASSQDILALSTDTQYF. The CDR3 DNA sequence: TGTGCCAGCAGCCAAGATATACTAGCGCTGAGCACAGATACGCAGTATTTT.

The chain recombines TRBV19 with TRBJ1-2, with no clear D. CDR3 length: 14 amino acids. The V end was cut by 6 bases, the J end by 0 bases, with 11 bases between. Germline V gene lookup returns CDR1 LNHDA and CDR2 SQIVND (reference sequence). CDR3 loop: CASSPRQANYGYTF. The CDR3 bases are TGTGCCAGTAGCCCGAGACAAGCTAACTATGGCTACACCTTC.